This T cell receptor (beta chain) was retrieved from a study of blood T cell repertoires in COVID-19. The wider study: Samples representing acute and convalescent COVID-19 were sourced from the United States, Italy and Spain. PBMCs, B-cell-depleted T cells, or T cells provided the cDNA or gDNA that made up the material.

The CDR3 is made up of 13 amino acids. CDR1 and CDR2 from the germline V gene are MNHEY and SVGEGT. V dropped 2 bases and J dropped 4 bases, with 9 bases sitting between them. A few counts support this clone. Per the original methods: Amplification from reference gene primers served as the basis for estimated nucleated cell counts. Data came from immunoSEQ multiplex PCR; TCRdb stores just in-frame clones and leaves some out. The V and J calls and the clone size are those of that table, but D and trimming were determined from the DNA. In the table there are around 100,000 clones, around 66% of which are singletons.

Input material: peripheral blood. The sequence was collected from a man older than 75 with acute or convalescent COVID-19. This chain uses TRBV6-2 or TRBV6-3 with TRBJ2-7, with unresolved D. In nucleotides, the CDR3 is TGTGCCAGCAGTTACACTGTCCTTTACGAGCAGTACTTC. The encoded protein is CASSYTVLYEQYF.